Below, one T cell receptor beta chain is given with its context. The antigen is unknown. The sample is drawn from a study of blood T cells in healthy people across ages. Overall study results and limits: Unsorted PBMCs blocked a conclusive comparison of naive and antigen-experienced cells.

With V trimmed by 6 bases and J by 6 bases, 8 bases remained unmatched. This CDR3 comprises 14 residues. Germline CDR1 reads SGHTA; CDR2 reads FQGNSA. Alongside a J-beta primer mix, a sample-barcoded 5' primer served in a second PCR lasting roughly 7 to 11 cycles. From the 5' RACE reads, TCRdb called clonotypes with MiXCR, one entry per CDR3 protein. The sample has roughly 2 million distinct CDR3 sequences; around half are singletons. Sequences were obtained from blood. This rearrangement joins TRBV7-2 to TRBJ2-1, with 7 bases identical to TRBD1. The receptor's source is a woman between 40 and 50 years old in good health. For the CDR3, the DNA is TGTGCCAGCAGAACGACAGGGTTTTCCAATGAGCAGTTCTTC. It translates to CASRTTGFSNEQFF.